These 8 T cell receptor beta chains came from one sample sequenced in a study of T cell changes during pregnancy in multiple sclerosis (dated by TCRdb to the late 2010s). Receptor libraries were prepared by the immunoSEQ multiplex PCR assay. Imported from immuneACCESS, the table was reduced by TCRdb to in-frame sequences with V and J called. These copies leave out some clones; in studies compared against another copy, an unresolved V gene accounts for under half, and the cause of the remainder is not known. This sample comprises around 38,000 clones, about nine tenths of them detected only once. The leading ten clones occupy roughly 6.1% of the sample. The source material was CD8+ T cells from peripheral blood mononuclear cells, sampled in the second trimester of pregnancy. The receptors come from a female donor with multiple sclerosis, enrolled in a pregnancy study.

This chain connects TRBV19 to TRBJ1-5; 11 bases align to TRBD1. The CDR3 is 14 amino acids. CDR1 and CDR2 from the germline V gene are LNHDA and SQIVND (reference sequence). The junction had 6 bases not matched to a gene; V was cut back by 7 bases and J by 7 bases. The DNA of the CDR3 is TGTGCCAGTAAGGACAGGGGGCCGGGGCAGCCCCAGCATTTT. Translation: CASKDRGPGQPQHF.

V and J are TRBV6-6 and TRBJ1-5, with D hard to call. The CDR3 length is 16 residues. Germline V gene data show CDR1 as MNHNY and CDR2 as SVGAGI (reference sequence). V lost 8 bases to trimming and J lost 6 bases, with 23 bases between them. The CDR3: CASGSSHPGPPQPQHF. The CDR3 bases are TGTGCCAGCGGAAGTTCCCACCCGGGTCCTCCTCAGCCCCAGCATTTT.

This chain connects TRBV2 to TRBJ2-7, with 7 bases matching TRBD1. V lost 6 bases to trimming and J lost 3 bases; unmatched junction nucleotides: 8. Germline CDR1 is SNHLY and CDR2 is FYNNEI. The CDR3 is made up of 14 amino acids. The CDR3 DNA is TGTGCCAGCAGACCTCCTGACAGGGTCTACGAGCAGTACTTC. Its protein product is CASRPPDRVYEQYF.

V usage is TRBV27 and J usage is TRBJ1-2; D is unclear. Germline V lookup: CDR1 MNHEY, CDR2 SMNVEV (reference sequence). Trimming pared 5 bases from V and 4 bases from J, leaving 14 bases between. This CDR3 spans 14 amino acids. This CDR3 is CASSPRVPSYGYTF. In DNA form, the CDR3 reads TGTGCCAGCAGTCCCCGGGTTCCATCCTATGGCTACACCTTC.

This rearrangement joins TRBV30 to TRBJ1-2; possibly TRBD1 for D (6 bases). V gave up 2 bases and J gave up 4 bases, with 8 bases separating them. This CDR3 region has 12 residues. Germline CDR1 and CDR2: GTSNPN and SVGIG (reference sequence). Here the CDR3 DNA reads TGTGCCTGGAGTAGCAGGGGCTATGGCTACACCTTC. Translated: CAWSSRGYGYTF.

The chain joins TRBV6-1 to TRBJ1-5; D remains ambiguous. With 3 bases removed from V and 0 bases from J, the gap between germline ends came to 15 bases. The CDR3 loop spans 17 amino acids. Germline values: CDR1 MNHNS, CDR2 SASEGT. The CDR3 loop is CASSDRESRYSNQPQHF. The CDR3 bases are TGTGCCAGCAGTGATAGGGAGAGCCGATATAGCAATCAGCCCCAGCATTTT.

The chain couples TRBV7-2 to TRBJ1-5; TRBD1 agrees at 9 bases. V shed 4 bases, J shed 6 bases, and the junction held 4 bases outside the gene matches. The germline gives CDR1 SGHTA, CDR2 FQGNSA. There are 14 residues in the CDR3. The CDR3 DNA sequence: TGTGCCAGCAGCTCAGGACAGGGGCCTCAGCCCCAGCATTTT. The encoded protein is CASSSGQGPQPQHF.

This chain joins TRBV29-1 and TRBJ1-1, with 10 bases identical to TRBD1. The V gene end was trimmed by 6 bases and the J gene end by 1 base; junction bases not matched to a gene: 8. Germline lookup yields CDR1 SQVTM and CDR2 ANQGSEA. This CDR3 region has 15 residues. CDR3 bases: TGCAGCGTCGATGACAGGGGGCTCGGGAACACTGAAGCTTTCTTT. This encodes CSVDDRGLGNTEAFF.